A single sample gave rise to the 9 T cell receptor beta chains below, sequenced in a study of response to subunit inactivated influenza vaccine (dated by TCRdb to 2017 to 2018). Receptor amplification or capture employed RT-PCR. Data came from an Illumina HiSeq 2500. The public sequencing data were trimmed at Q25 with fastp and processed into clonotypes with MiXCR by TCRdb, which kept only in-frame beta chains. When rows share a CDR3 protein, they turn into one entry using the most common DNA and genes. The sample table holds 450,000 to 700,000 distinct CDR3 sequences, of which around 15% were seen once. The top ten clones comprise over 8.5% of the sample. Sequences were derived from PBMCs from blood, sampled 11 to 12 days after vaccination. These receptor sequences come from a man in his forties or fifties who received an inactivated influenza vaccine. Donor details come from another sample of the same person, matched by shared clones.

This clonotype occurred many times. The CDR3, as DNA: TGTGCCAGCAGTCGTAATAGCAATCAGCCCCAGCATTTT. Translating gives CASSRNSNQPQHF. The rearrangement uses TRBV12-3 or TRBV12-4 and TRBJ1-5; D gene uncertain. This CDR3 contains 13 residues. V lost 5 bases to trimming and J lost 0 bases, with 5 bases between them.

This clonotype came up a few times. The V call is TRBV18, the J call TRBJ2-4; D uncertain. V lost 3 bases and J 8 bases, leaving 14 bases between the germline ends. There are 14 residues in the CDR3. In germline, CDR1 is KGHSH, CDR2 LQKENI. CDR3 sequence reads: CASSPSEPADIQYF. CDR3 sequence (DNA): TGTGCCAGCTCACCTTCTGAGCCGGCGGACATTCAGTACTTC. Based on the CDR3 plus reference TRBV18 and TRBJ2-4, the full variable domain is NAGVMQNPRHLVRRRGQEARLRCSPMKGHSHVYWYRQLPEEGLKFMVYLQKENIIDESGMPKERFSAEFPKEGPSILRIQQVVRGDSAAYFCASSPSEPADIQYFGAGTRLSVL.

This clonotype was seen at least ten times. The rearrangement joins TRBV7-9 to TRBJ2-1, with 12 bases that match TRBD1. From germline, CDR1 is SEHNR and CDR2 FQNEAQ (reference sequence). The CDR3 extends over 17 amino acids. Trimming took 5 bases from V and 7 from J; bases not matched to a gene: 12. The CDR3 sequence: CASSAPSGTGGYNEQFF. The DNA of the CDR3 is TGTGCCAGCAGCGCCCCGTCCGGGACAGGGGGCTATAATGAGCAGTTCTTC.

The chain carries TRBV3-1 and TRBJ2-3; 10 bases fit TRBD2. Germline loops: CDR1 LGHDT, CDR2 YNNKEL (reference sequence). The CDR3 runs to 15 residues. The trim removed 5 bases at V and 2 bases at J, leaving 4 bases unmatched. In DNA form, the CDR3 reads TGTGCCAGCAGCAGTACTAGCGGGGACACAGATACGCAGTATTTT. It codes for CASSSTSGDTDTQYF.

The chain uses TRBV5-1 and TRBJ2-2; no clear D. The V end was cut by 6 bases, the J end by 0 bases, with 9 bases between. The germline gives CDR1 SGHRS, CDR2 YFSETQ. This CDR3 comprises 14 residues. CDR3 region: CASTWGANTGELFF. The CDR3 coding sequence is TGCGCCAGCACGTGGGGTGCGAACACCGGGGAGCTGTTTTTT.

The V gene is TRBV29-1, the J gene TRBJ2-3, with 8 positions matching TRBD2. The germline gives CDR1 SQVTM, CDR2 ANQGSEA. V dropped 4 bases and J dropped 2; count of bases not matched to a gene: 11. The CDR3 spans 16 residues. CDR3 sequence (DNA): TGCAGCGTTGGGGTGCCAGCGGGGGTTATCACAGATACGCAGTATTTT. Encoded protein: CSVGVPAGVITDTQYF.

This clonotype appeared a few times. J is TRBJ2-5 and V is TRBV11-2, with 9 nucleotides matching TRBD2. This CDR3 is built from 16 residues. The trim removed 0 bases at V and 5 bases at J, leaving 7 bases unmatched. The V gene's germline CDR1 is SGHAT and CDR2 FQNNGV. This chain's CDR3 is CASSLDAGGLRETQYF. The CDR3 DNA reads TGTGCCAGCAGCTTAGACGCGGGAGGGCTTCGGGAGACCCAGTACTTC.

The chain has TRBV30 and TRBJ1-5; weak D call: TRBD1 (6 bases). The CDR3 sequence is 16 residues long. Germline V gives CDR1 GTSNPN, CDR2 SVGIG (reference sequence). V was pared by 5 bases and J by 0 bases, with 17 bases between. For the CDR3, the DNA is TGTGCCTGGGACCGTGGCGGGACAAATAGCAATCAGCCCCAGCATTTT. Residues: CAWDRGGTNSNQPQHF.

There are a few counts of this clonotype. The gene calls are TRBV11-2 and TRBJ2-5; TRBD2 agrees at 8 bases. The V gene's germline CDR1 is SGHAT and CDR2 FQNNGV. J was trimmed by 1 base and V by 2 bases; bases with no gene match: 12. The CDR3 is made up of 18 amino acids. This CDR3 reads CASSLWVSRGGIQETQYF. CDR3 nucleotide sequence: TGTGCCAGCAGCTTATGGGTATCCCGGGGGGGAATCCAAGAGACCCAGTACTTC.